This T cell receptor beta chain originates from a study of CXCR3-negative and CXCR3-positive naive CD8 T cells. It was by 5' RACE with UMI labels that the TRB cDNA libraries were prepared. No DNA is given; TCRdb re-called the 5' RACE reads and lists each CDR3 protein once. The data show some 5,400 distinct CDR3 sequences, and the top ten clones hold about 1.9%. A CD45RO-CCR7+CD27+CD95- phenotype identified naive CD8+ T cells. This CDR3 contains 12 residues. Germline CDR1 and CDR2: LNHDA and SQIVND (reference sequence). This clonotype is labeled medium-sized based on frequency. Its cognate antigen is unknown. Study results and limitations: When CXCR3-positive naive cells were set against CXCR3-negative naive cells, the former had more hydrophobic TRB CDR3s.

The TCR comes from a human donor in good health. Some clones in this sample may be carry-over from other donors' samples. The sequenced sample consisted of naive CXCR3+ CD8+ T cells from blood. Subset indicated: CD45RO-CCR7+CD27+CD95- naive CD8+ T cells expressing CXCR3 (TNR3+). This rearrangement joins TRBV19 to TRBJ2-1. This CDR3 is CASSIFGHEQFF.